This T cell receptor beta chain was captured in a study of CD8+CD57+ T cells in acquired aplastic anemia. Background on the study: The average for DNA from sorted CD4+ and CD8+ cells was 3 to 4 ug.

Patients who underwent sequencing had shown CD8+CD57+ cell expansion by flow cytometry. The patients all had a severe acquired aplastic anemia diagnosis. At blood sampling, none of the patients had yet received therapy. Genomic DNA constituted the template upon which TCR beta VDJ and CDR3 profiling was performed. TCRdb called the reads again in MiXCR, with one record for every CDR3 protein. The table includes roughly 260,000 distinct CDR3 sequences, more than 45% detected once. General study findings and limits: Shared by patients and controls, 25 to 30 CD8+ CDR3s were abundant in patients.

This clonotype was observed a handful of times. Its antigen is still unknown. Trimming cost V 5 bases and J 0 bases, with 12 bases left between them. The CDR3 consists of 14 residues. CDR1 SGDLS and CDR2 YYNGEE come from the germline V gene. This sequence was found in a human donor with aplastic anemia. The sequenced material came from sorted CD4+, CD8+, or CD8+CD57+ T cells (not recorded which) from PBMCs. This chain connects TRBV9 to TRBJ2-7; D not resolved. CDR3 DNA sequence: TGTGCCAGCAGTTTATCTCTTGGCTCCTACGAGCAGTACTTC. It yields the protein CASSLSLGSYEQYF.